This is a list of T cell receptor beta chains from one sample in a study of control samples from healthy donors and cancer patients. Profiled with immunoSEQ multiplex PCR; TCRdb holds only in-frame clones, not every one. The table has more than 95,000 clones, 80% to 90% seen once; the top ten hold around 3%. Material: blood. The source of these receptors is a man aged 55 to 70 in good health. Each CDR3 is given with its conserved first and last residue. Size values are once, few and many counts, or a class for expanded clones, and some rows have none.

>TRBV4-2|.
CASSLEWSYSNQPQHF
>TRBV12-3/TRBV12-4|.
CASSSGPQFF
>TRBV6-2/TRBV6-3|.
CASSYAGFLAGNNEQFF
>TRBV18|.
CASYDSSGNTIYF
>TRBV18|once
CASSPFDPSGGQEEQFF
>TRBV12-3/TRBV12-4|once
CASSPGGVNTIYF
>TRBV3-1/TRBV3-2|once
CASSQSVQYQETQYF
>TRBV27|.
CASSQFSGDNQPQHF
>TRBV28|.
CASTKFKASGAFSYNEQFF
>TRBV10-3|.
CAISEQGGGTEAFF
>TRBV28|.
CASSFLTGTYGYTF